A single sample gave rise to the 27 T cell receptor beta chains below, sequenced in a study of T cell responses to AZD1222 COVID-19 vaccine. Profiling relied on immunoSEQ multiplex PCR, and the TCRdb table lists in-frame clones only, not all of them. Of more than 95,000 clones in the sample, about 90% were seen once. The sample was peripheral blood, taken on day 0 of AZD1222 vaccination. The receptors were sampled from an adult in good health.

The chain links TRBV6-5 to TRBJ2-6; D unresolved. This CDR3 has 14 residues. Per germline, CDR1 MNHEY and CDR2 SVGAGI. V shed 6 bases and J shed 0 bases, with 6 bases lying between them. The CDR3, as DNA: TGTGCCAGCAGGGCTACCTCTGGGGCCAACGTCCTGACTTTC. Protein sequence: CASRATSGANVLTF.

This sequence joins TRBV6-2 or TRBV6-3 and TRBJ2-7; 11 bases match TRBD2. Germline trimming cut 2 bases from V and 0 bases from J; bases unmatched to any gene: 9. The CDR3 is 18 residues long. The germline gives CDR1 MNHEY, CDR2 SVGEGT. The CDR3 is CASSYGGVAGGSSYEQYF. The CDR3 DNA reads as TGTGCCAGCAGTTACGGGGGAGTAGCGGGAGGGAGCTCCTACGAGCAGTACTTC.

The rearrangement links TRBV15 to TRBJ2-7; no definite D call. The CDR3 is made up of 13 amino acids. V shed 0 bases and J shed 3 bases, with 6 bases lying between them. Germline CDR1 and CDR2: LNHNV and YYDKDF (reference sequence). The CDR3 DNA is TGTGCCACCAGCAGAGATCGGCTCTACGAGCAGTACTTC. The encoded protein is CATSRDRLYEQYF.

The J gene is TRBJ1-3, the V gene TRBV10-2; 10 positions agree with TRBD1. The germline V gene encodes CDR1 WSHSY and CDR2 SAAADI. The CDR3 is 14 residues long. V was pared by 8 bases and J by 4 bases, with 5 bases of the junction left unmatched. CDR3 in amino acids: CASGDRGGGNTIYF. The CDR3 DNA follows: TGCGCCAGCGGGGACAGGGGCGGCGGAAACACCATATATTTT.

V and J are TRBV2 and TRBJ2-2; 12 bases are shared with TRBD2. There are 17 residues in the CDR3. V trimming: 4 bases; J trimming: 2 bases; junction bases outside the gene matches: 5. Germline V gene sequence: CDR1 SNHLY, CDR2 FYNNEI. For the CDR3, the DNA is TGTGCCAGCAGTGGAAGACTAGCGGGGGTTAACACCGGGGAGCTGTTTTTT. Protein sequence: CASSGRLAGVNTGELFF.

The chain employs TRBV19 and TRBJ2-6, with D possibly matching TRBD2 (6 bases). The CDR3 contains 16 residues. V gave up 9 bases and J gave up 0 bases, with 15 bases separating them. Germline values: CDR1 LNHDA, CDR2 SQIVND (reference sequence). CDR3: CASGGGLISGANVLTF. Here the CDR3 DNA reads TGTGCCAGCGGAGGAGGGTTGATCTCTGGGGCCAACGTCCTGACTTTC.

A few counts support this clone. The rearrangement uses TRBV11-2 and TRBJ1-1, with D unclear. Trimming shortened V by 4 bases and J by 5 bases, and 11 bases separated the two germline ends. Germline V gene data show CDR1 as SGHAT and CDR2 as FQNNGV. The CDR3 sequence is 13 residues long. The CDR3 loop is CASSSGPGTEAFF. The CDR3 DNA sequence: TGTGCCAGCAGCTCAGGTCCCGGGACTGAAGCTTTCTTT.

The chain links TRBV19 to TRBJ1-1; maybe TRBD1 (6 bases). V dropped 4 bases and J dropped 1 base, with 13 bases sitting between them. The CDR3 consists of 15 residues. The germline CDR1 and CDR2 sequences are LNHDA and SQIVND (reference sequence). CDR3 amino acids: CASSTQGHKNTEAFF. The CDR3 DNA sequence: TGTGCCAGTAGTACCCAGGGACATAAGAACACTGAAGCTTTCTTT.

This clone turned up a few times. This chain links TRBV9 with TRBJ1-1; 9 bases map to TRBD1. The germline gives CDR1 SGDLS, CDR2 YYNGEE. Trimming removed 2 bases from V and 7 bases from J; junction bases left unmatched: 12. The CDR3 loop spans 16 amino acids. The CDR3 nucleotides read TGTGCCAGCAGCGTTGGACAGGGGACATTGATGGGTGAAGCTTTCTTT. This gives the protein CASSVGQGTLMGEAFF.

CDR3 DNA: TGTGCCTGGAGTGTAGTAACTTCCAGCGGGGCCCAGCATTTT. It translates to CAWSVVTSSGAQHF. The J gene is TRBJ1-5, the V gene TRBV30; D unresolved. Germline CDR1 is GTSNPN and CDR2 is SVGIG (reference sequence). V lost 0 bases to trimming and J lost 11 bases, with 17 bases between them. The length of the CDR3 is 14 residues.

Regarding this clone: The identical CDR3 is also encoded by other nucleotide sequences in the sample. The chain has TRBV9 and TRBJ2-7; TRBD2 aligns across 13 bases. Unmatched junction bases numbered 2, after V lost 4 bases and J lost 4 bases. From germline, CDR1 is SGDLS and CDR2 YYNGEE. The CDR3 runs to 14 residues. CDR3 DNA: TGTGCCAGCAGCCCGGGACTAGCGGGATACGAGCAGTACTTC. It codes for CASSPGLAGYEQYF.

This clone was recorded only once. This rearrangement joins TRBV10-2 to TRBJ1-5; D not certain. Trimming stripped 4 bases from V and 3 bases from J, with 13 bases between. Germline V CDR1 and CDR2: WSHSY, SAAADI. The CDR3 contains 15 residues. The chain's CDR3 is CASSGPSRINQPQHF. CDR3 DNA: TGCGCCAGCAGTGGTCCCTCGAGGATCAATCAGCCCCAGCATTTT.

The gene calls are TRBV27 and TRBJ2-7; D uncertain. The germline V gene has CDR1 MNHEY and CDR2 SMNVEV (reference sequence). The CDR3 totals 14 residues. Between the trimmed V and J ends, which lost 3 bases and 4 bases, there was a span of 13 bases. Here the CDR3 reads CASSLLAKPYEQYF. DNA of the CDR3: TGTGCCAGCAGTTTGTTGGCGAAACCTTACGAGCAGTACTTC.

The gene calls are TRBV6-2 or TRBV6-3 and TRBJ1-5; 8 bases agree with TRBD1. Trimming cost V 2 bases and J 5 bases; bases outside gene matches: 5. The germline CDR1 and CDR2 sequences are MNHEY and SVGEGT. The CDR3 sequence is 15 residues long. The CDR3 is CASSYPGQGYQPQHF. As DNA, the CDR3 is TGTGCCAGCAGTTACCCCGGACAGGGATATCAGCCCCAGCATTTT.

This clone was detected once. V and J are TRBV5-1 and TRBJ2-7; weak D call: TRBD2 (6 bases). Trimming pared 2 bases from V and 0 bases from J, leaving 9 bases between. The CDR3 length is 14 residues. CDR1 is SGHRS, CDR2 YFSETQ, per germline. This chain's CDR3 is CASSFSGNSYEQYF. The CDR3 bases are TGCGCCAGCAGCTTTAGCGGTAACTCCTACGAGCAGTACTTC.

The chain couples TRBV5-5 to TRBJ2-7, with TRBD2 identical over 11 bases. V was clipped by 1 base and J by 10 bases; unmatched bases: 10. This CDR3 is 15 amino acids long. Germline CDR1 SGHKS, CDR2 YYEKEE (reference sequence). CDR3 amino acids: CASSLRSSGRYFQYF. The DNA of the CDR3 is TGTGCCAGCAGCTTGAGGTCTAGCGGGAGGTATTTCCAGTACTTC.

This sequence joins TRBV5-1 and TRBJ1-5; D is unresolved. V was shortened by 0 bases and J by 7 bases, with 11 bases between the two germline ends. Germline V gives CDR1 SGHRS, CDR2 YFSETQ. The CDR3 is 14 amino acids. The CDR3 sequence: CASSLDAHRQPQHF. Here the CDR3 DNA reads TGCGCCAGCAGCTTGGATGCACACCGGCAGCCCCAGCATTTT.

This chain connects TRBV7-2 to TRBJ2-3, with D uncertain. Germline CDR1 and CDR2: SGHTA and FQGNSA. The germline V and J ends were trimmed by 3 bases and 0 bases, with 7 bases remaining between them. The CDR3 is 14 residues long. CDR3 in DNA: TGTGCCAGCAGCTTGTATCGGAGCACAGATACGCAGTATTTT. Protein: CASSLYRSTDTQYF.

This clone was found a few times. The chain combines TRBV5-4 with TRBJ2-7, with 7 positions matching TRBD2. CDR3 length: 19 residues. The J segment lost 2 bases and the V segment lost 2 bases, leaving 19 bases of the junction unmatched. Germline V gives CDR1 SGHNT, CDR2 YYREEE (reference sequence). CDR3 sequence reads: CASSLKPNSGSPKAYEQYF. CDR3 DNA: TGTGCCAGCAGCTTAAAGCCCAATAGCGGGTCCCCAAAAGCCTACGAGCAGTACTTC.

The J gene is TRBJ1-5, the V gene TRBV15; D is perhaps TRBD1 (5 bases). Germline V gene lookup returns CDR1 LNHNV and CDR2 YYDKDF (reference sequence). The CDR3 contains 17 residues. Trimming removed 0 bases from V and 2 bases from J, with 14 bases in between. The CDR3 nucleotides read TGTGCCACCAGCAGAGATCCCTTGGGGGGAGGCAATCAGCCCCAGCATTTT. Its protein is CATSRDPLGGGNQPQHF.

The DNA of the CDR3 is TGCAGTGCTAGTTTCAGATACTACGAGCAGTACTTC. Translated: CSASFRYYEQYF. The gene calls are TRBV20-1 and TRBJ2-7; D uncertain. Deletions cut 3 bases from V and 3 bases from J, with 9 bases between. The CDR3 length is 12 residues. The germline V gene has CDR1 DFQATT and CDR2 SNEGSKA (reference sequence).

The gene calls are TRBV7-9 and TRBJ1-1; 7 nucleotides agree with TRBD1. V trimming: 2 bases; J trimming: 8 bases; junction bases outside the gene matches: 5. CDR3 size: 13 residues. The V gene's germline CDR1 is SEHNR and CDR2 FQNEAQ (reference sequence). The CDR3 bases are TGTGCCAGCAGCTTAACCCGGGACAGAGAAGCTTTCTTT. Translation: CASSLTRDREAFF.

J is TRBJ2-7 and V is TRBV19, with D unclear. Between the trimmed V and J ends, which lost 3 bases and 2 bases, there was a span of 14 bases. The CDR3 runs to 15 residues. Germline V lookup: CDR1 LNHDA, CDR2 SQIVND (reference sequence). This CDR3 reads CASSMQKGIPYEQYF. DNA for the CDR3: TGTGCCAGTAGTATGCAGAAGGGCATCCCCTACGAGCAGTACTTC.

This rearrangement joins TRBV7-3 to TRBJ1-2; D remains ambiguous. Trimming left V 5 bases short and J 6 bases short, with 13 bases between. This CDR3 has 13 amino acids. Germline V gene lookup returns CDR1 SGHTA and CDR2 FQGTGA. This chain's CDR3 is CASSPQEGDGYTF. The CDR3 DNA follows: TGTGCCAGCAGCCCCCAAGAGGGTGATGGCTACACCTTC.

The CDR3 nucleotides read TGTGCCAGCAGTGAAGCCAGTGACGTTGTGGGGAACACTGAAGCTTTCTTT. Residues: CASSEASDVVGNTEAFF. The chain uses TRBV6-1 and TRBJ1-1, with D uncertain. The CDR3 spans 17 residues. The V gene's germline CDR1 is MNHNS and CDR2 SASEGT. V was pared by 0 bases and J by 1 base, with 15 bases between.

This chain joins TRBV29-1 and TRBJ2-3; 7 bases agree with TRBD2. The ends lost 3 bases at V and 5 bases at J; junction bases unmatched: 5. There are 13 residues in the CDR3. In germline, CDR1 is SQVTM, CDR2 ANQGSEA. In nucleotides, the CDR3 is TGCAGCGTTGAGCGGGAGAGTCTAGATACGCAGTATTTT. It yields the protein CSVERESLDTQYF.

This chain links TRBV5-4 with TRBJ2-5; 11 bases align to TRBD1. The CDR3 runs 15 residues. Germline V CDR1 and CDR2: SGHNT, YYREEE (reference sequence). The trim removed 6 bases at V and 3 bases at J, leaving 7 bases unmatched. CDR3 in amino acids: CASNTRDRGKETQYF. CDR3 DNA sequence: TGTGCCAGCAACACCCGGGACAGGGGGAAAGAGACCCAGTACTTC.